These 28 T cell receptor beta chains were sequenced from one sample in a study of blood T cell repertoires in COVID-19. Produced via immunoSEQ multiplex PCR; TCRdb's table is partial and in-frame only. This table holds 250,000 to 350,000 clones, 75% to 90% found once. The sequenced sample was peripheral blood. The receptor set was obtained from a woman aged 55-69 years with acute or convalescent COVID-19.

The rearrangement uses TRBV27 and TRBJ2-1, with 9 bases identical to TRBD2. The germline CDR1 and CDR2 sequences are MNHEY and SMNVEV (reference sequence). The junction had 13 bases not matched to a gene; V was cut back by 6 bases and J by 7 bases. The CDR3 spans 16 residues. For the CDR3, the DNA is TGTGCCAGCAGCTACCGGGGGGTAGCGGGAGTAAATGAGCAGTTCTTC. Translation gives CASSYRGVAGVNEQFF.

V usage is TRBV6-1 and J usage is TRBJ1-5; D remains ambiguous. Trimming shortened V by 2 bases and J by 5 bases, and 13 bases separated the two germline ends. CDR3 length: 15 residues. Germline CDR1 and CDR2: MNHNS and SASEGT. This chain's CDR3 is CASSEQRRADQPQHF. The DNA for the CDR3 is TGTGCCAGCAGTGAACAGAGGAGGGCGGATCAGCCCCAGCATTTT.

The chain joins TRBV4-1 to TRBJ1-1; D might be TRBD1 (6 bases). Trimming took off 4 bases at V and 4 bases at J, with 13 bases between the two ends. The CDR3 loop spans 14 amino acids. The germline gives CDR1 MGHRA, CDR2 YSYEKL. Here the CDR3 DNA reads TGCGCCAGCAGCCTAAGGGGGGGGTCCACTGAAGCTTTCTTT. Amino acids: CASSLRGGSTEAFF.

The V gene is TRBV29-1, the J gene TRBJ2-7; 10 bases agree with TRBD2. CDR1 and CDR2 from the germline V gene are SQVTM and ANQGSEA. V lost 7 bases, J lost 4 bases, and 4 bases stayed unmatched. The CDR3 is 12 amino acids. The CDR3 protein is CSAEREGYEQYF. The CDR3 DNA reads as TGCAGCGCTGAGCGGGAGGGGTACGAGCAGTACTTC.

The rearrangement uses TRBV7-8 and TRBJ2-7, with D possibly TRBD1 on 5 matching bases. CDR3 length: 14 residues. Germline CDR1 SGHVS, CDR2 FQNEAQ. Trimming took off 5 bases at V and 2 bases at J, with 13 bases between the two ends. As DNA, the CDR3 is TGTGCCAGCAGCCCCCGACAGAAAACCTACGAGCAGTACTTC. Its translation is CASSPRQKTYEQYF.

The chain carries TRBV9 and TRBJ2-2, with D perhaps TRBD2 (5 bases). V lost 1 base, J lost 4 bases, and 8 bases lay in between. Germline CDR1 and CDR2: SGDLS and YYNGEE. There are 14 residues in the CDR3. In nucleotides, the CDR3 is TGTGCCAGCAGCGTAACAGCGGCCACCGGGGAGCTGTTTTTT. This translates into CASSVTAATGELFF.

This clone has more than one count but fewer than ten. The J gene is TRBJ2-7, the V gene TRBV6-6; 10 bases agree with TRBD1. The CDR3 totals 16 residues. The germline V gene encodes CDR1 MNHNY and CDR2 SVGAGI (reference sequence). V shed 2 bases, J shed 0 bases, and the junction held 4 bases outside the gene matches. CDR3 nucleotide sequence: TGTGCCAGCAGTTACGCGGGACAGGGGTCCTCCTACGAGCAGTACTTC. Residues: CASSYAGQGSSYEQYF.

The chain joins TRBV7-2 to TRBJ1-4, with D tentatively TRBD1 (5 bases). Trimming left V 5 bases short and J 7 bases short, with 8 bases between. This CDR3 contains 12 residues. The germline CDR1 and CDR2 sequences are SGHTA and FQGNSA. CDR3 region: CASSGGGEKLFF. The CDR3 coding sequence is TGTGCCAGCAGCGGCGGGGGTGAAAAACTGTTTTTT.

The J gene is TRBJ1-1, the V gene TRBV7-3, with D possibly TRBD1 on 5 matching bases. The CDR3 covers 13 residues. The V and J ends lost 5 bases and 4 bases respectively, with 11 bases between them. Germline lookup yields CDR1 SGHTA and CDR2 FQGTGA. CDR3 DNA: TGTGCCAGCAGCCCAACGGGGGGCACTGAAGCTTTCTTT. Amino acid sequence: CASSPTGGTEAFF.

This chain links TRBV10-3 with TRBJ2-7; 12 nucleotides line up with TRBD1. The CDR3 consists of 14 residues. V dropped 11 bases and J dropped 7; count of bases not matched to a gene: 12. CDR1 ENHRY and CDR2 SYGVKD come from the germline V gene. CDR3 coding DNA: TGTGCCGCCACGGGACAGGGGGCGGGAGGGGAGCAGTACTTC. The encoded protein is CAATGQGAGGEQYF.

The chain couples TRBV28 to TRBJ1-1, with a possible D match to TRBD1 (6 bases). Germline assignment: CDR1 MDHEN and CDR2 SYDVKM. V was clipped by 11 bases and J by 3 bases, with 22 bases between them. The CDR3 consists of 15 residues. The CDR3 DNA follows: TGTGCCCCCCGGACGCGGGGGCGTGCGGACACTGAAGCTTTCTTT. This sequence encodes CAPRTRGRADTEAFF. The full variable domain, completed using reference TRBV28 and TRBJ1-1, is DVKVTQSSRYLVKRTGEKVFLECVQDMDHENMFWYRQDPGLGLRLIYFSYDVKMKEKGDIPEGYSVSREKKERFSLILESASTNQTSMYLCAPRTRGRADTEAFFGQGTRLTVV.

The CDR3: CASSEAGTNYGYTF. The DNA of the CDR3 is TGTGCCAGCAGTGAAGCAGGGACAAACTATGGCTACACCTTC. V and J are TRBV6-1 and TRBJ1-2, with D possibly TRBD1 on 6 matching bases. Germline assignment: CDR1 MNHNS and CDR2 SASEGT. Trimming stripped 0 bases from V and 2 bases from J, with 7 bases between. This CDR3 is 14 amino acids long.

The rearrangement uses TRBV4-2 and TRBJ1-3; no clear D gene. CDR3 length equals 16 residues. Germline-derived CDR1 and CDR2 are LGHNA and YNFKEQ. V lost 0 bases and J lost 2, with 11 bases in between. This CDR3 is CASSQDGPVAGNTIYF. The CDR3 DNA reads TGTGCCAGCAGCCAAGATGGGCCGGTAGCTGGAAACACCATATATTTT.

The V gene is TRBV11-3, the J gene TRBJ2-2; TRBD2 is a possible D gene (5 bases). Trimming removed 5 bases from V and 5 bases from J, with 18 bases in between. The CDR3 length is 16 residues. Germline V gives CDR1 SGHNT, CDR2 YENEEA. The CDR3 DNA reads TGTGCCAGCAGCGCGCGGGCAGGCGGTGGGACCGGGGAGCTGTTTTTT. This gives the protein CASSARAGGGTGELFF.

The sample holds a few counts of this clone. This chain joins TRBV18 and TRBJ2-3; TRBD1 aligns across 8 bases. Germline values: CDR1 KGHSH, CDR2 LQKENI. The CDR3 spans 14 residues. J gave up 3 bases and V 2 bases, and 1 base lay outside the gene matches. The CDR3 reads CASSPGQGTDTQYF. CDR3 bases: TGTGCCAGCTCACCAGGACAGGGAACAGATACGCAGTATTTT.

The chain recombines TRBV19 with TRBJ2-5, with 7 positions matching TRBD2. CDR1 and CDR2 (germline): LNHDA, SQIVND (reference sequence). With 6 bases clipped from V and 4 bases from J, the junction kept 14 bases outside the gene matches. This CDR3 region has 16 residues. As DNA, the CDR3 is TGTGCCAGTAGGTCTAATGCAGCGGGAAGGGGAGAGACCCAGTACTTC. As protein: CASRSNAAGRGETQYF. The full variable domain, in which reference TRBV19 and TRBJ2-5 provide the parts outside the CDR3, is DGGITQSPKYLFRKEGQNVTLSCEQNLNHDAMYWYRQDPGQGLRLIYYSQIVNDFQKGDIAEGYSVSREKKESFPLTVTSAQKNPTAFYLCASRSNAAGRGETQYFGPGTRLLVL.

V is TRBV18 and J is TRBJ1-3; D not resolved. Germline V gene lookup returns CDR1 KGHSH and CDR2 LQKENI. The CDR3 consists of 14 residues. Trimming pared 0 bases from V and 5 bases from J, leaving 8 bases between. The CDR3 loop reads CASSPPVRRNTIYF. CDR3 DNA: TGTGCCAGCTCACCACCCGTGAGAAGAAACACCATATATTTT.

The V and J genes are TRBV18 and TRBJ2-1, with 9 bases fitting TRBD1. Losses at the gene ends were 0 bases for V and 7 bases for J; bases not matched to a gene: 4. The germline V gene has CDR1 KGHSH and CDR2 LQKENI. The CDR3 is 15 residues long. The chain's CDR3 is CASSPPSQGANEQFF. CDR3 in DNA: TGTGCCAGCTCACCACCGTCACAGGGGGCGAATGAGCAGTTCTTC.

CDR3 coding DNA: TGTGCCAGTAGTACCCAGCCGGGGACTTACAATGAGCAGTTCTTC. Encoded protein: CASSTQPGTYNEQFF. The V and J genes are TRBV19 and TRBJ2-1, with TRBD2 as a possible D gene (6 bases). This CDR3 is built from 15 residues. Trimming removed 4 bases at V and 4 bases at J, with 14 bases between. In germline, CDR1 is LNHDA, CDR2 SQIVND (reference sequence).

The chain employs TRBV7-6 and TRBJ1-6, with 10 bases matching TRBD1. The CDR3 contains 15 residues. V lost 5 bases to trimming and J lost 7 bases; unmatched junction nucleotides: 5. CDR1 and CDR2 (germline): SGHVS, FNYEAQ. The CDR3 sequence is CASSVETGGNSPLHF. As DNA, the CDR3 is TGTGCCAGCAGCGTAGAGACAGGGGGCAATTCACCCCTCCACTTT.

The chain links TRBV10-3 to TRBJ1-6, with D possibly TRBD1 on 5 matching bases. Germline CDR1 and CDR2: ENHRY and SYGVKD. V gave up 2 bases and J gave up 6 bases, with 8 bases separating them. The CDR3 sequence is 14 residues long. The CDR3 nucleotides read TGTGCCATCAGTGAGGACAGTCTTAATTCACCCCTCCACTTT. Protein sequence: CAISEDSLNSPLHF.

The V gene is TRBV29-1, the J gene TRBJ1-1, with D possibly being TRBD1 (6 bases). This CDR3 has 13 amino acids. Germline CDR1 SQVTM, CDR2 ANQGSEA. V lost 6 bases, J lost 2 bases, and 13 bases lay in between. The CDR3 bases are TGCAGCGTGCACAGGGACCCAAACACTGAAGCTTTCTTT. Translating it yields CSVHRDPNTEAFF.

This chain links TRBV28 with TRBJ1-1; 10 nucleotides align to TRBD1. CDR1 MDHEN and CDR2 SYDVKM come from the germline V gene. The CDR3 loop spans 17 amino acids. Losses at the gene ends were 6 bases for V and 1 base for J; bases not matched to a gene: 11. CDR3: CASSPVPGQGRNTEAFF. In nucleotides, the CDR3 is TGTGCCAGCAGCCCGGTCCCGGGACAGGGGAGGAACACTGAAGCTTTCTTT.

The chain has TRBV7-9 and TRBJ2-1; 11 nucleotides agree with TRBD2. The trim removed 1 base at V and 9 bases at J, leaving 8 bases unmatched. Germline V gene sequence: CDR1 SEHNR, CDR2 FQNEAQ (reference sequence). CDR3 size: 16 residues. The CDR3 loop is CASSLGLAGGWGEQFF. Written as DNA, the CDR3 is TGTGCCAGCAGCTTAGGTCTAGCGGGAGGTTGGGGTGAGCAGTTCTTC.

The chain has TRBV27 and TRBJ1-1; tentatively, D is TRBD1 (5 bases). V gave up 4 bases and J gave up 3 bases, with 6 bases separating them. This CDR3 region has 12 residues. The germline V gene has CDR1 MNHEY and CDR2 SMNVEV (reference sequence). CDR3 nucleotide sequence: TGTGCCAGCAGTTCGGGGGACACTGAAGCTTTCTTT. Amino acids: CASSSGDTEAFF.

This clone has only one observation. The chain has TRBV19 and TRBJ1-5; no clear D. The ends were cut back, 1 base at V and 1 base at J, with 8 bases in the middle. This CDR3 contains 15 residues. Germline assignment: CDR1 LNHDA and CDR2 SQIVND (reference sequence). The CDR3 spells CASSIVAVSNQPQHF. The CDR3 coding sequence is TGTGCCAGTAGTATAGTGGCGGTCAGCAATCAGCCCCAGCATTTT.

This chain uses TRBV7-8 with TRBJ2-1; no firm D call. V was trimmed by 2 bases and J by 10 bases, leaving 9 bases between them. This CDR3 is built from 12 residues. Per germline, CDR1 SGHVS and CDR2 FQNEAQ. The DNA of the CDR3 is TGTGCCAGCAGCTTAATGCGGCAGGAGCAGTTCTTC. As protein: CASSLMRQEQFF.

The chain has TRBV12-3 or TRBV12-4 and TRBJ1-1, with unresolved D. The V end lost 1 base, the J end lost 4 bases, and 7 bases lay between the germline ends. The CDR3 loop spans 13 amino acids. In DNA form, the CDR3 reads TGTGCCAGCAGTTTAGGCGGGAGCACTGAAGCTTTCTTT. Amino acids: CASSLGGSTEAFF.